Listed here is a single T cell receptor (beta chain). Its target is not known. The treatment here: oral pan-JAK inhibitor, 5-10 mg twice daily. A FACSAria was used to sort CD4+ and CD8+ T cells. These cells came from PBMCs. This record belongs to a study of CD8+ T cells in alopecia areata. Extracted RNA was reverse transcribed, and the resulting cDNA served as sequencing template. The assay was immunoSEQ multiplex PCR, and TCRdb's table has in-frame clones only and misses some. The table has 200,000 to 250,000 clones, around three fifths seen once. Whole-study results and caveats: Lesional scalp, especially alopecia totalis/universalis, showed higher clonality than normal scalp. Patients showed less clear TCR sequence sharing than mice, possibly partly because of HLA diversity.

The CDR3 extends over 14 amino acids. Germline CDR1 SGHRS, CDR2 YFSETQ. V was trimmed by 0 bases and J by 8 bases, leaving 14 bases between them. This sequence originates from a human donor with alopecia areata. This chain connects TRBV5-1 to TRBJ1-2; unclear D gene. This specimen was CD4+ T cells sorted from blood, taken at week 4, from a patient treated with tofacitinib. The CDR3 nucleotides are TGCGCCAGCAGCTTGGCACGGGAGCCGGGGGGCTACACCTTC. This codes for CASSLAREPGGYTF.